The clone carrying this T cell receptor (beta chain) was observed a handful of times. The data were obtained in a study of blood T cells in healthy people across ages. Then a second PCR, running roughly 6 to 11 cycles, was carried out with a sample-barcoded 5' primer and a J-beta primer mix. TCRdb re-called the 5' RACE reads with MiXCR, one entry per CDR3 protein. The table includes 650,000 or so distinct CDR3 sequences, over 40% detected once. CDR1 and CDR2 (germline): SNHLY, FYNNEI. V shed 5 bases and J shed 4 bases, with 14 bases lying between them. This CDR3 is built from 15 residues. This rearrangement joins TRBV2 to TRBJ2-2; D is uncertain. This TCR derives from an elderly woman in good health. The sample was blood. CDR3 residues: CASSIKTSFTGELFF. The DNA of the CDR3 is TGTGCCAGCAGTATCAAGACTTCGTTCACCGGGGAGCTGTTTTTT.